Listed below are T cell receptor beta chains from one sample, sequenced in a study of PD-1 blockade in mismatch repair-deficient tumors. Method: immunoSEQ multiplex PCR; TCRdb's copy keeps in-frame clones and lacks some. The sample carries approximately 50,000 clones, over 65% recorded once. The material was peripheral blood, obtained 4 weeks after starting pembrolizumab. Source of these receptors: an adult with mismatch repair-deficient cancer. The CDR3 runs from the conserved cysteine through the conserved F or W. The D gene is left open where the match is weak. Clone size appears in some rows only: once, few, many, or a class for an expanded clone.

abundance,j_gene,d_gene,v_gene,CDR3aa,CDR3nt
-,TRBJ1-3,-,TRBV7-3,CASSPDPYSSGNTIYF,TGTGCCAGCAGCCCGGACCCCTACAGTTCTGGAAACACCATATATTTT
few,TRBJ2-7,-,TRBV7-6,CASSPSRDEQYF,TGTGCCAGCAGCCCCAGCCGGGACGAGCAGTACTTC
-,TRBJ1-1,TRBD1,TRBV7-9,CASSAGGGNTEAFF,TGTGCCAGCAGTGCAGGGGGCGGGAACACTGAAGCTTTCTTT
-,TRBJ2-5,-,TRBV7-2,CASSSSERAQETQYF,TGTGCCAGCAGCTCGTCTGAGCGCGCTCAAGAGACCCAGTACTTC
-,TRBJ2-2,-,TRBV6-6,CASSVEQNTGELFF,TGTGCCAGCAGCGTCGAGCAGAACACCGGGGAGCTGTTTTTT
-,TRBJ2-5,TRBD2,TRBV11-2,CASSWGTSGGETQYF,TGTGCCAGCAGCTGGGGGACTAGCGGTGGAGAGACCCAGTACTTC
-,TRBJ2-1,-,TRBV6-5,CASSPSAGNEQFF,TGTGCCAGCAGTCCTTCAGCGGGCAATGAGCAGTTCTTC
-,TRBJ1-4,-,TRBV19,CASSISPPGSPTNEKLFF,TGTGCCAGTAGTATATCGCCCCCCGGCAGCCCAACTAATGAAAAACTGTTTTTT
-,TRBJ2-1,TRBD1,TRBV5-1,CASSLGQGPTEQFF,TGCGCCAGCAGCTTGGGACAGGGACCTACGGAGCAGTTCTTC
-,TRBJ1-1,-,TRBV19,CASSTGQENTEAFF,TGTGCCAGTAGTACAGGACAAGAGAACACTGAAGCTTTCTTT
-,TRBJ1-4,-,TRBV4-3,CASSQGWEADEKLFF,TGCGCCAGCAGCCAAGGGTGGGAGGCGGATGAAAAACTGTTTTTT
once,TRBJ1-1,-,TRBV7-2,CASSLGAGQGRMISEAFF,TGTGCCAGCAGCTTAGGGGCCGGCCAGGGGAGGATGATCTCTGAAGCTTTCTTT
-,TRBJ2-3,-,TRBV7-9,CASRSSGGGALDTQYF,TGTGCCAGCAGGTCCAGTGGGGGGGGCGCACTAGATACGCAGTATTTT
-,TRBJ2-7,-,TRBV6-5,CAGLRVSSYEQYF,TGTGCCGGTCTAAGGGTGAGCTCCTACGAGCAGTACTTC
-,TRBJ1-1,-,TRBV5-5,CASSSDPTTNTEAFF,TGTGCCAGCAGCTCGGACCCTACCACGAACACTGAAGCTTTCTTT